The 26 T cell receptor beta chains presented below share a single source sample, sequenced in a study of Ad26.COV2.S vaccination and SARS-CoV-2 variants. The data were produced by immunoSEQ multiplex PCR, yet TCRdb's version contains in-frame clones alone and is incomplete. Counted here are fewer than 400,000 clones, approximately 87% occurring once; the ten biggest clones make up approximately 5%. Treatment: 19 received Ad26.COV2.S at low or high dose, single or two shots; 5 received placebo; per-sample allocation not given. Collection of samples fell on day 63 after the first vaccine or placebo injection. Sequencing used peripheral blood, obtained in a trial of Ad26.COV2.S vaccine versus placebo. The receptors shown here come from a person aged 18-60 years who received the Ad26.COV2.S COVID-19 vaccine or a placebo.

The gene calls are TRBV29-1 and TRBJ1-1; 7 nucleotides align to TRBD1. Germline V gene lookup returns CDR1 SQVTM and CDR2 ANQGSEA. The CDR3 extends over 15 amino acids. V shed 6 bases, J shed 0 bases, and the junction held 10 bases outside the gene matches. The CDR3 DNA reads as TGCAGCGTCGTCAAGGGACAGTTAATGAACACTGAAGCTTTCTTT. Translated: CSVVKGQLMNTEAFF.

This chain links TRBV9 with TRBJ1-1, with D possibly matching TRBD1 (5 bases). The germline V gene encodes CDR1 SGDLS and CDR2 YYNGEE. CDR3 length: 15 amino acids. The V end was cut by 3 bases, the J end by 3 bases, with 15 bases between. CDR3 residues: CASSDYGAGDTEAFF. In DNA, the CDR3 is TGTGCCAGCAGCGACTACGGGGCGGGCGACACTGAAGCTTTCTTT.

This chain links TRBV6-2 or TRBV6-3 with TRBJ2-7; D call uncertain. Trimming shortened V by 2 bases and J by 2 bases, and 10 bases separated the two germline ends. Looked up from germline, CDR1 is MNHEY and CDR2 is SVGEGT. The CDR3 is 14 amino acids. This chain's CDR3 is CASSYGRFAYEQYF. CDR3 coding DNA: TGTGCCAGCAGTTACGGCAGGTTCGCCTACGAGCAGTACTTC.

The rearrangement uses TRBV5-1 and TRBJ1-5; weak D call: TRBD1 (5 bases). Germline loops: CDR1 SGHRS, CDR2 YFSETQ. This CDR3 has 15 residues. V was cut by 0 bases and J by 9 bases, with 16 bases left in between. Here the CDR3 reads CASSLEGGAGRPQHF. CDR3 coding DNA: TGCGCCAGCAGCTTGGAAGGTGGGGCAGGGCGGCCCCAGCATTTT.

CDR3 in DNA: TGTGCCAGCAGACCCGGGACTTCGGATAATGAGCAGTTCTTC. It encodes CASRPGTSDNEQFF. The rearrangement joins TRBV4-2 to TRBJ2-1, with a weak D call TRBD2 (6 bases). With 6 bases removed from V and 7 bases from J, the gap between germline ends came to 16 bases. The CDR3 is made up of 14 amino acids. The germline V gene encodes CDR1 LGHNA and CDR2 YNFKEQ.

The gene calls are TRBV27 and TRBJ1-2, with TRBD1 matching 8 bases. V was clipped by 7 bases and J by 6 bases; unmatched bases: 13. Germline V gives CDR1 MNHEY, CDR2 SMNVEV (reference sequence). The CDR3 extends over 15 amino acids. DNA for the CDR3: TGTGCCAGCACTTTGCCGGGACAGGCGTTAGATGGCTACACCTTC. Its protein product is CASTLPGQALDGYTF.

CDR3 amino acids: CASSPSRGAGGRETQYF. CDR3 nucleotide sequence: TGCGCCAGCAGCCCTTCCCGCGGAGCGGGGGGCAGGGAGACCCAGTACTTC. The V and J genes are TRBV4-3 and TRBJ2-5; the match to TRBD2 covers 9 bases. With 4 bases clipped from V and 5 bases from J, the junction kept 14 bases outside the gene matches. The length of the CDR3 is 17 residues. CDR1 is LGHNA and CDR2 is YSLEER in the germline V gene.

This chain joins TRBV7-2 and TRBJ2-3; D is unclear. There are 13 residues in the CDR3. Trimming left V 5 bases short and J 2 bases short, with 8 bases between. CDR1 and CDR2 (germline): SGHTA, FQGNSA. The DNA for the CDR3 is TGTGCCAGCAGCCCAAGGGTCACAGATACGCAGTATTTT. As protein: CASSPRVTDTQYF.

The chain uses TRBV6-5 and TRBJ2-3, with D perhaps matching TRBD1 (6 bases). The CDR3 runs to 14 residues. From germline, CDR1 is MNHEY and CDR2 SVGAGI. Between the trimmed V and J ends, which lost 10 bases and 5 bases, there was a span of 19 bases. CDR3 amino acids: CATEGQGKGDTQYF. The CDR3 DNA reads TGTGCCACTGAGGGGCAGGGGAAAGGAGATACGCAGTATTTT.

This clone was detected only a few times. The genes are TRBV3-1 (or the pseudogene TRBV3-2) and TRBJ1-2, with D tentatively TRBD1 (5 bases). This CDR3 comprises 14 residues. The V end was cut by 0 bases, the J end by 4 bases, with 9 bases between. Looked up from germline, CDR1 is LGHDT and CDR2 is YNNKEL (reference sequence). DNA for the CDR3: TGTGCCAGCAGCCAAGATACAGGTGGCTATGGCTACACCTTC. It specifies CASSQDTGGYGYTF.

This sequence joins TRBV7-2 and TRBJ1-5, with D possibly TRBD1 on 6 matching bases. V was trimmed by 5 bases and J by 2 bases, leaving 13 bases between them. There are 15 residues in the CDR3. Germline loops: CDR1 SGHTA, CDR2 FQGNSA. The CDR3 reads CASSPSAGGNQPQHF. The CDR3 DNA reads as TGTGCCAGCAGCCCTAGCGCAGGGGGCAATCAGCCCCAGCATTTT.

Regarding this clone: In the same sample, other DNA sequences code for this CDR3. CDR3 loop: CASSLGGSGNTIYF. Here the CDR3 DNA reads TGTGCCAGCAGCTTAGGGGGGAGTGGAAACACCATATATTTT. The genes are TRBV7-2 and TRBJ1-3; D is perhaps TRBD1 (5 bases). The CDR3 has 14 residues. Germline CDR1 SGHTA, CDR2 FQGNSA. Trimming removed 1 base from V and 3 bases from J, with 7 bases in between.

This sequence joins TRBV15 and TRBJ2-3, with D tentatively TRBD1 (6 bases). V lost 5 bases, J lost 2 bases, and 14 bases lay in between. The germline V gene encodes CDR1 LNHNV and CDR2 YYDKDF (reference sequence). The CDR3 covers 15 residues. The CDR3 bases are TGTGCCACCAGCGCCCGGACAGCGAACACAGATACGCAGTATTTT. This codes for CATSARTANTDTQYF.

The chain combines TRBV6-5 with TRBJ1-4; 11 bases fit TRBD1. The V gene end was trimmed by 5 bases and the J gene end by 7 bases; junction bases not matched to a gene: 3. Germline V gives CDR1 MNHEY, CDR2 SVGAGI. CDR3 size: 14 residues. The CDR3 loop is CASSPGTGGEKLFF. As DNA, the CDR3 is TGTGCCAGCAGTCCTGGGACAGGGGGTGAAAAACTGTTTTTT.

The DNA of the CDR3 is TGTGCCAGCAGCTTAGAGTCCCCCCAGCAGTATTTT. This sequence encodes CASSLESPQQYF. The rearrangement joins TRBV7-9 to TRBJ2-3; D ambiguous. CDR3 length: 12 amino acids. In germline, CDR1 is SEHNR, CDR2 FQNEAQ (reference sequence). V dropped 1 base and J dropped 11 bases, with 10 bases sitting between them.

CDR3 nucleotides: TGCGCCAGCAGCCAAACAGGGGCCAATCAGCCCCAGCATTTT. Its protein product is CASSQTGANQPQHF. The rearrangement joins TRBV4-1 to TRBJ1-5; 7 bases line up with TRBD1. Germline CDR1 and CDR2: MGHRA and YSYEKL. The CDR3 totals 14 residues. V lost 2 bases, J lost 3 bases, and 1 base stayed unmatched.

This clone occurred a few times. J is TRBJ1-4 and V is TRBV7-8; 7 bases match TRBD1. The V gene end was trimmed by 5 bases and the J gene end by 8 bases; junction bases not matched to a gene: 8. From germline, CDR1 is SGHVS and CDR2 FQNEAQ. The CDR3 has 14 residues. In DNA, the CDR3 is TGTGCCAGCAGCCCTCGGGAGGGGGCGGAAAAACTGTTTTTT. Translation: CASSPREGAEKLFF.

In DNA form, the CDR3 reads TGTGCCAGCAGTCACCGGGCCCGACAAGAGACCCAGTACTTC. Amino acids: CASSHRARQETQYF. This chain links TRBV6-5 with TRBJ2-5; D gene ambiguous. Between the trimmed V and J ends, which lost 5 bases and 2 bases, there was a span of 12 bases. Germline V lookup: CDR1 MNHEY, CDR2 SVGAGI. This CDR3 is 14 amino acids long.

V is TRBV9 and J is TRBJ2-2, with D possibly being TRBD1 (6 bases). The length of the CDR3 is 15 residues. Germline V gene data show CDR1 as SGDLS and CDR2 as YYNGEE. V was clipped by 4 bases and J by 6 bases, with 16 bases between them. The CDR3 loop reads CASSPHRDRSGELFF. As DNA, the CDR3 is TGTGCCAGCAGCCCTCACAGGGATAGGTCCGGGGAGCTGTTTTTT.

The CDR3 nucleotides read TGTGCCAGCAACTTAACTGGGACTCAAAAGATCGGGTACGAGCAGTACGTC. Translating gives CASNLTGTQKIGYEQYV. This chain uses TRBV11-3 with TRBJ2-7; a possible D gene is TRBD2 (6 bases). The CDR3 length is 17 residues. Germline CDR1 SGHNT, CDR2 YENEEA.

The chain has TRBV6-6 and TRBJ1-1; D uncertain. The germline gives CDR1 MNHNY, CDR2 SVGAGI (reference sequence). The CDR3 extends over 12 amino acids. Trimming left V 4 bases short and J 8 bases short, with 11 bases between. The CDR3 spells CASSSTGLEAFF. The CDR3 nucleotides read TGTGCCAGCAGTTCCACCGGCCTGGAAGCTTTCTTT.

The chain joins TRBV10-3 to TRBJ2-7; 7 bases are shared with TRBD1. Germline V CDR1 and CDR2: ENHRY, SYGVKD. This CDR3 contains 14 residues. V lost 10 bases to trimming and J lost 0 bases; unmatched junction nucleotides: 9. CDR3 in amino acids: CATETGIGSYEQYV. The CDR3 nucleotides read TGTGCCACCGAGACAGGGATTGGCTCCTACGAGCAGTACGTC.

This clone came up once. CDR3 sequence (DNA): TGTGCCAGCACTACCCCCACCGGAGGGGCTATGATGAACACTGAAGCTTTCTTT. This translates into CASTTPTGGAMMNTEAFF. V usage is TRBV2 and J usage is TRBJ1-1; D is possibly TRBD1 (5 bases). Trimming took off 7 bases at V and 0 bases at J, with 24 bases between the two ends. CDR3 size: 18 residues. CDR1 SNHLY and CDR2 FYNNEI come from the germline V gene.

The chain uses TRBV5-8 and TRBJ2-3, with D tentatively TRBD1 (5 bases). Per the germline V gene, CDR1 is SGHTS and CDR2 is YDEGEE. V was shortened by 1 base and J by 5 bases, with 14 bases between the two germline ends. The CDR3 contains 15 residues. For the CDR3, the DNA is TGTGCCAGCAGCTTGACAGGTTTGAAAAGAGATACGCAGTATTTT. It is translated as CASSLTGLKRDTQYF.

The chain joins TRBV6-5 to TRBJ1-5; D is unclear. Germline V gives CDR1 MNHEY, CDR2 SVGAGI. Between the trimmed V and J ends, which lost 6 bases and 1 base, there was a span of 10 bases. The CDR3 runs 14 residues. The CDR3 loop is CASRNDGSNQPQHF. In nucleotides, the CDR3 is TGTGCCAGCAGGAATGACGGCAGCAATCAGCCCCAGCATTTT.

V and J are TRBV4-2 and TRBJ2-1, with TRBD2 matching over 7 bases. The CDR3 runs 13 residues. After removal of 5 bases from V and 3 bases from J, the junction contained 1 base not matched to a gene. Germline CDR1 and CDR2: LGHNA and YNFKEQ. The chain's CDR3 is CASSSSGYNEQFF. In DNA, the CDR3 is TGTGCCAGCAGCTCTAGCGGCTACAATGAGCAGTTCTTC.